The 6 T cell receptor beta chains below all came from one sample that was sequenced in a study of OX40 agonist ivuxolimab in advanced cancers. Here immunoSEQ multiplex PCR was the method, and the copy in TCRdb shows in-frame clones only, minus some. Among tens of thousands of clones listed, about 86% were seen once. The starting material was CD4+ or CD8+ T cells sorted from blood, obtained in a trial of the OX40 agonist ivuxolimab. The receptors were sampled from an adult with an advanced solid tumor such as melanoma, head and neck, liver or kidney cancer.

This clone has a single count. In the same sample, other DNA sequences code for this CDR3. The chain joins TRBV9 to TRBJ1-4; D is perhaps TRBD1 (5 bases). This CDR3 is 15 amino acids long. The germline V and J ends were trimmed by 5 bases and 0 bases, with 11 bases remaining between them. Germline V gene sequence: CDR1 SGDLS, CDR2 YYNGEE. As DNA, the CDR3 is TGTGCCAGCAGTCCTGGGGGGGCAACTAATGAAAAACTGTTTTTT. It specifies CASSPGGATNEKLFF. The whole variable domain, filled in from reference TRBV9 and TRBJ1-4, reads DSGVTQTPKHLITATGQRVTLRCSPRSGDLSVYWYQQSLDQGLQFLIQYYNGEERAKGNILERFSAQQFPDLHSELNLSSLELGDSALYFCASSPGGATNEKLFFGSGTQLSVL.

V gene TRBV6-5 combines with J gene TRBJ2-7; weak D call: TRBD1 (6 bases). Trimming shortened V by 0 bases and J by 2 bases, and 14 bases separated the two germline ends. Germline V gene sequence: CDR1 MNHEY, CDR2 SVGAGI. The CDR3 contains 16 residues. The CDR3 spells CASSYSVQGRAYEQYF. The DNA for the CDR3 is TGTGCCAGCAGTTACTCGGTCCAGGGGAGAGCCTACGAGCAGTACTTC.

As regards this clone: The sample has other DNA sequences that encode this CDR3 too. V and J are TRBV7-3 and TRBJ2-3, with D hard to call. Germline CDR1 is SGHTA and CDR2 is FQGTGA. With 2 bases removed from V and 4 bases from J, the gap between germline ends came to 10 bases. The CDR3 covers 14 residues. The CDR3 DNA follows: TGTGCCAGCAGCTTAGGTGGTTGGGCAGATACGCAGTATTTT. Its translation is CASSLGGWADTQYF.

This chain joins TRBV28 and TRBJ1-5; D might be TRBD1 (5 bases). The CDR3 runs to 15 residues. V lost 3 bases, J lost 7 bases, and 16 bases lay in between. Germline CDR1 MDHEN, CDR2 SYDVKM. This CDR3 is CASSFSAGTGQPQHF. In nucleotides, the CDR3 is TGTGCCAGCAGTTTTTCCGCGGGCACAGGACAGCCCCAGCATTTT.

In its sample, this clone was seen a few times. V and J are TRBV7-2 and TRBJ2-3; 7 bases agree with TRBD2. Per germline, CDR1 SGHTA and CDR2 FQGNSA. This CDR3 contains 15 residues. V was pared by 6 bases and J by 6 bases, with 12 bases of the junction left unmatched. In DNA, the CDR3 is TGTGCCAGCAGTACACCCGGGACTAAAGGTGATACGCAGTATTTT. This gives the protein CASSTPGTKGDTQYF.

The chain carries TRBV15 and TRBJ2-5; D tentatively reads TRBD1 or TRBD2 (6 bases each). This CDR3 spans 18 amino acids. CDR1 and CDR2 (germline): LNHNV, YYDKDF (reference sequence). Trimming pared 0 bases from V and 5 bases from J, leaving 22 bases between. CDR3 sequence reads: CATSRDVSGLGGWETQYF. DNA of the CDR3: TGTGCCACCAGCAGAGATGTTTCAGGCCTAGGGGGGTGGGAGACCCAGTACTTC.